These T cell receptor beta chains were read from a single sample in a study of T cell responses to AZD1222 COVID-19 vaccine. Repertoires were generated with immunoSEQ multiplex PCR, while TCRdb's copy carries only in-frame clones and drops some. The profile shows roughly 100,000 clones, over 75% of them singletons. The material was peripheral blood, obtained on day 0 of AZD1222 vaccination. The receptors come from an adult in good health. Both conserved end residues are part of each CDR3.

>TRBV7-9|TRBJ2-3
CAVGTTTDTQYF
>TRBV4-3|TRBJ2-7
CASSHSGTGESYEQYF
>TRBV27|TRBJ1-5
CASSSRDRPFNQPQHF
>TRBV28|TRBJ2-2
CASRTGLAPGELFF
>TRBV3-1/TRBV3-2|TRBJ2-7
CASSHRQGIRYEQYF
>TRBV7-9|TRBJ2-6
CASSLVPTGANVLTF
>TRBV9|TRBJ2-6
CASSPPSSGANVLTF
>TRBV4-2|TRBJ1-5
CASSRQGMDQPQHF
>TRBV27|TRBJ2-3
CASSSPGGRRTDTQYF
>TRBV3-1/TRBV3-2|TRBJ1-3
CASSQDMGHGNTIYF
>TRBV5-1|TRBJ2-1
CASSLGSSGYPPPDEQFF
>TRBV28|TRBJ2-7
CASQRLAGGPPYEQYF
>TRBV2|TRBJ2-7
CAVPPDQMGDEQYF
>TRBV15|TRBJ2-1
CATSNIAGGPADNEQFF
>TRBV10-1|TRBJ2-5
CASSRDREETQYF
>TRBV28|TRBJ1-6
CASSLRAAGGPLHF
>TRBV7-8|TRBJ2-3
CASSLQRTDTQYF
>TRBV18|TRBJ1-2
CASSQEILTGTGNTF
>TRBV6-4|TRBJ2-3
CASSDSRQGSDTQYF
>TRBV13|TRBJ2-3
CATRGRDRLVDTQYF
>TRBV19|TRBJ1-2
CASSVPGGNYGYTF
>TRBV29-1|TRBJ2-5
CSVRGSLETQYF
>TRBV10-3|TRBJ1-1
CAITGQQNTEAFF
>TRBV4-3|TRBJ2-2
CASSQGTGELFF
>TRBV6-6|TRBJ2-1
CASRAPGQGAGEEQFF
>TRBV6-1|TRBJ1-5
CASSELENQPQHF
>TRBV12-3/TRBV12-4|TRBJ1-4
CASTIQMAEKLFF